The T cell receptor (beta chain) under discussion was sequenced for a study of OX40 agonist ivuxolimab in advanced cancers. Study-level background: Ivuxolimab, an antibody acting as an agonist of OX40 (CD134), was used to treat patients. Ivuxolimab was delivered to patients intravenously every 2 weeks at doses spanning 0.01 to 10 mg/kg. Age averaged approximately 60 years (range about 20 to 79), and approximately 80% were male. Regarding the study as a whole: Still undetermined is the antigen specificity of the expanded peripheral T cells.

The CDR3 is made up of 13 amino acids. The ends were cut back, 2 bases at V and 10 bases at J, with 12 bases in the middle. Per germline, CDR1 MNHEY and CDR2 SVGAGI. Data came from immunoSEQ multiplex PCR; TCRdb stores just in-frame clones and leaves some out. The sample contains around 93,000 clones, approximately 87% of which appear only once. Concerning this clone: Its antigen is not known.

The chain combines TRBV6-5 with TRBJ2-1; possibly TRBD1 for D (5 bases). The clonotype was recovered from an adult with an advanced solid tumor such as melanoma, head and neck, liver or kidney cancer. The source was CD4+ or CD8+ T cells sorted from blood, collected in a trial of the OX40 agonist ivuxolimab. The CDR3 sequence is CASSYPPWGEQFF. CDR3 bases: TGTGCCAGCAGTTACCCTCCTTGGGGCGAGCAGTTCTTC.